These T cell receptor beta chains were read from a single sample in a study of a mutant IDH1 vaccine in newly diagnosed glioma. Measured with immunoSEQ multiplex PCR; TCRdb has only the in-frame clones, and not every one. The table includes about 60,000 clones, approximately 87% detected once. No antigen has been identified for these receptors. Sample: PBMCs, taken from a glioma patient whose treatment included an IDH1 peptide vaccine. The receptors derive from a man aged 40-49 years with glioma. CDR3s include the opening cysteine and the closing phenylalanine or tryptophan. Fields, in order: clone size, CDR3 length, D gene, V gene, J gene, CDR3 protein, CDR3 DNA. The D gene is left open where the match is weak. Only part of the rows carry a size: once, few, many, or a class if the clone is expanded.

size: NA
length: 15
D: TRBD2
V: TRBV7-9
J: TRBJ2-7
CDR3: CASSFKAGVSSEQYF
DNA: TGTGCCAGCAGCTTCAAAGCGGGAGTCTCATCCGAGCAGTACTTC

size: NA
length: 14
D: TRBD1
V: TRBV6-5
J: TRBJ2-1
CDR3: CASSPGTGINEQFF
DNA: TGTGCCAGCAGCCCCGGGACAGGGATCAATGAGCAGTTCTTC

size: NA
length: 16
D: TRBD2
V: TRBV19
J: TRBJ2-3
CDR3: CASSIGGTSGTDTQYF
DNA: TGTGCCAGTAGTATAGGCGGGACTAGCGGCACAGATACGCAGTATTTT

size: NA
length: 15
D: NA
V: TRBV6-1
J: TRBJ1-3
CDR3: CASSEHVDSGDTIYF
DNA: TGTGCCAGCAGTGAACACGTTGATTCGGGGGACACCATATATTTT

size: NA
length: 15
D: TRBD2
V: TRBV25-1
J: TRBJ2-5
CDR3: CASSERGFRKETQYF
DNA: TGTGCCAGCAGTGAGCGGGGGTTCCGAAAGGAGACCCAGTACTTC

size: NA
length: 14
D: TRBD1
V: TRBV5-1
J: TRBJ2-7
CDR3: CASSPGQSSYEQYF
DNA: TGCGCCAGCAGCCCGGGACAGAGCTCCTACGAGCAGTACTTC

size: NA
length: 16
D: TRBD2
V: TRBV9
J: TRBJ2-1
CDR3: CASSGTSGLTYNEQFF
DNA: TGTGCCAGCAGCGGGACTAGCGGCCTTACCTACAATGAGCAGTTCTTC

size: NA
length: 14
D: TRBD2
V: TRBV29-1
J: TRBJ2-2
CDR3: CSVAGTKGTGELFF
DNA: TGCAGCGTAGCCGGGACTAAGGGCACCGGGGAGCTGTTTTTT

size: NA
length: 13
D: NA
V: TRBV7-9
J: TRBJ1-5
CDR3: CASSLERDQPQHF
DNA: TGTGCCAGCAGCTTAGAACGAGATCAGCCCCAGCATTTT

size: NA
length: 11
D: NA
V: TRBV4-2
J: TRBJ2-2
CDR3: CASSRGGELFF
DNA: TGTGCCAGCAGCCGAGGCGGGGAGCTGTTTTTT

size: medium-sized
length: 15
D: NA
V: TRBV5-1
J: TRBJ2-2
CDR3: CASSFETANTGELFF
DNA: TGCGCCAGCAGCTTCGAGACAGCCAACACCGGGGAGCTGTTTTTT

size: NA
length: 15
D: NA
V: TRBV9
J: TRBJ2-7
CDR3: CASSVTPRDLDEQYF
DNA: TGTGCCAGCAGTGTAACACCTCGGGACCTGGACGAGCAGTACTTC

size: NA
length: 12
D: NA
V: TRBV7-9
J: TRBJ2-7
CDR3: CASSLSSYEQYF
DNA: TGTGCCAGCAGCTTAAGTTCCTACGAGCAGTACTTC